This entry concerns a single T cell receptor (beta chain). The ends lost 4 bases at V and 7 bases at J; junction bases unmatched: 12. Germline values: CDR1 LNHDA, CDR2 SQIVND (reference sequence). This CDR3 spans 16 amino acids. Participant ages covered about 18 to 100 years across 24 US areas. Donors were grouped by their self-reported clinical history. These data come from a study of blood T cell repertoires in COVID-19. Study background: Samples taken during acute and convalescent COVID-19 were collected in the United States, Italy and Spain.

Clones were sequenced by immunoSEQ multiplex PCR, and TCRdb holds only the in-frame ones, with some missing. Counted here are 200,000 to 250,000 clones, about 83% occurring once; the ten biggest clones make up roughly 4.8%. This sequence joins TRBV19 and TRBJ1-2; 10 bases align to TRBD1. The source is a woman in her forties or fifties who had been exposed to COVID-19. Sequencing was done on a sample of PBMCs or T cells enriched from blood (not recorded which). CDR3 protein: CASSTIPGTGDLGYTF. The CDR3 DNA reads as TGTGCCAGTAGTACGATACCGGGGACAGGGGATCTTGGCTACACCTTC.